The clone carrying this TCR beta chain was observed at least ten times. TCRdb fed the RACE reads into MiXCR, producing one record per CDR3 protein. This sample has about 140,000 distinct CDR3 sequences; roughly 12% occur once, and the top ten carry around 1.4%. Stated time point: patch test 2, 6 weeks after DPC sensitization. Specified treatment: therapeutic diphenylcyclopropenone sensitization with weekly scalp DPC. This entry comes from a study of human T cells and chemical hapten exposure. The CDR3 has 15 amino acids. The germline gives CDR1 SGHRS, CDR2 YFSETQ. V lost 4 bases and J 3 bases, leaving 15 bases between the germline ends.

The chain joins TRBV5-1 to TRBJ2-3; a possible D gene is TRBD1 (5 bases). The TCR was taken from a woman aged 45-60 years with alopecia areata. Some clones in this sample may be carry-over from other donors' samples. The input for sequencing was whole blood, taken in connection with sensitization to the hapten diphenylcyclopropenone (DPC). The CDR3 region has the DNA TGCGCCAGCAGCCCCCAGGCAGGGAAGACAGATACGCAGTATTTT. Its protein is CASSPQAGKTDTQYF.